The sequence of this T cell receptor (beta chain) was determined in a study of shared T cell receptors in the human thymus. Repertoires were generated with immunoSEQ multiplex PCR, while TCRdb's copy carries only in-frame clones and drops some. The sample lists roughly 660,000 clones, around 87% occurring once. The CDR3 sequence is 18 residues long. CDR1 is KGHSH, CDR2 LQKENI, per germline. V gave up 4 bases and J gave up 4 bases; unmatched junction bases: 14. This sample was shared with a second study, whose subject was human thymus T cells. That paper adds: Resections removed during corrective heart surgery provided the thymus tissue used. Among thymic and blood repertoires, usage of V and J genes appeared biased. Reports from related research described highly overlapping thymic repertoires among unrelated individuals.

The receptor's source is a boy younger than two with a congenital heart defect. Sequences were obtained from thymocytes. The gene calls are TRBV18 and TRBJ1-5, with 9 bases that match TRBD1. CDR3 in DNA: TGTGCCAGCTCACAACCAAAGATACAGGGGGCAATGAATCAGCCCCAGCATTTT. Its translation is CASSQPKIQGAMNQPQHF.